The sequence of this TCR beta chain was determined in a study of regulatory T cells in long-lasting Graves disease. To make TCR beta libraries, researchers used iRepertoire HTBI primers and Arm-PCR of CDR3 regions. MiXCR was run by TCRdb on the multiplex PCR reads, yielding one entry per CDR3 protein. Counted here are a few hundred thousand distinct CDR3 sequences, about 13% occurring once; the ten biggest clones make up 8% to 10%. The time point is: newly diagnosed GD, antithyroid drugs for less than 3 months. The TCR library was prepared using RNA isolated from PBMCs. The V gene lost 2 bases and the J gene lost 1 base, with 12 bases spanning the gap. Germline CDR1 is MNHEY and CDR2 is SVGEGT. CDR3 length equals 16 residues. This clonotype was detected ten times or more. This sample was shared with a second study, whose subject was T cells in Graves' hyperthyroidism and ophthalmopathy.

The receptor's source is a man aged 25-45 years with Graves disease. V is TRBV6-2 or TRBV6-3 and J is TRBJ2-4; D unclear. The input for sequencing was peripheral blood mononuclear cells (PBMCs), taken at new diagnosis, from a patient treated with antithyroid drugs. The CDR3 DNA sequence: TGTGCCAGCAGTTACGGTGGCTCGCTGGCCAAAAACATTCAGTACTTC. Translation: CASSYGGSLAKNIQYF.